These 17 T cell receptor beta chains were all obtained from the same sample, sequenced in a study of technical replicates of blood from a handful of donors. This table comes from immunoSEQ multiplex PCR, and its TCRdb copy is limited to in-frame clones, with some not included. The sample holds tens of thousands of clones; 95% to 98% are singletons and the top ten take approximately 0.15%. The material sequenced was T cells isolated from PBMCs. Every receptor here comes from a human donor in good health.

The J gene is TRBJ2-2, the V gene TRBV5-4; 14 bases are a match to TRBD2. V lost 4 bases, J lost 4 bases, and 3 bases stayed unmatched. This CDR3 comprises 16 residues. Germline assignment: CDR1 SGHNT and CDR2 YYREEE (reference sequence). CDR3 DNA sequence: TGTGCCAGCAGCGCCGGGACTAGCGGGAGCACCGGGGAGCTGTTTTTT. Its translation is CASSAGTSGSTGELFF.

V and J are TRBV20-1 and TRBJ2-7, with a possible D match to TRBD2 (5 bases). This CDR3 comprises 11 residues. V was pared by 6 bases and J by 4 bases, with 10 bases between. The germline V gene encodes CDR1 DFQATT and CDR2 SNEGSKA (reference sequence). The CDR3 loop is CSANEGYEQYF. In DNA, the CDR3 is TGCAGTGCCAACGAGGGTTACGAGCAGTACTTC.

V is TRBV5-1 and J is TRBJ1-1, with D tentatively TRBD1 (6 bases). V lost 4 bases, J lost 9 bases, and 13 bases lay in between. The CDR3 is made up of 12 amino acids. Germline CDR1 SGHRS, CDR2 YFSETQ. The CDR3 DNA sequence: TGCGCCAGCAGCGAAGGACAGCCCAAAGCTTTCTTT. It specifies CASSEGQPKAFF.

The gene calls are TRBV5-5 and TRBJ2-7, with 10 bases fitting TRBD2. Trimming cost V 1 base and J 6 bases; bases outside gene matches: 16. Per the germline V gene, CDR1 is SGHKS and CDR2 is YYEKEE (reference sequence). The CDR3 is 18 amino acids. The CDR3: CASSLIFGLAVASGEQYF. The CDR3 DNA reads as TGTGCCAGCAGCTTGATTTTTGGACTAGCGGTCGCTTCGGGCGAGCAGTACTTC.

J is TRBJ2-1 and V is TRBV7-3; tentatively, D is TRBD2 (7 bases). Trimming removed 3 bases at V and 1 base at J, with 19 bases between. The CDR3 is made up of 18 amino acids. Germline values: CDR1 SGHTA, CDR2 FQGTGA. DNA for the CDR3: TGTGCCAGCAGCTTGGAGGTGTCGCGGGGGCTTTCCTACAATGAGCAGTTCTTC. Its protein product is CASSLEVSRGLSYNEQFF.

This clone was detected only once. The rearrangement joins TRBV18 to TRBJ1-1; the D is unclear. V was trimmed by 4 bases and J by 1 base, leaving 7 bases between them. The CDR3 extends over 13 amino acids. Germline-derived CDR1 and CDR2 are KGHSH and LQKENI. The CDR3 DNA follows: TGTGCCAGCTCACGGGGAGGGAACACTGAAGCTTTCTTT. Protein product: CASSRGGNTEAFF.

This sequence joins TRBV4-1 and TRBJ2-2; no firm D call. The germline gives CDR1 MGHRA, CDR2 YSYEKL. Between the trimmed V and J ends, which lost 1 base and 5 bases, there was a span of 11 bases. This CDR3 has 15 residues. The CDR3: CASSQVGSPTGELFF. Written as DNA, the CDR3 is TGCGCCAGCAGCCAAGTGGGCAGCCCGACCGGGGAGCTGTTTTTT.

The gene calls are TRBV25-1 and TRBJ1-1, with a tentative D call TRBD1 (6 bases). CDR1 MGHDK and CDR2 SYGVNS come from the germline V gene. The CDR3 totals 14 residues. Trimming shortened V by 4 bases and J by 10 bases, and 19 bases separated the two germline ends. The CDR3 coding sequence is TGTGCCAGCAGTGCCCGATGGGGGCAGGCTGGAGCTTTCTTT. It encodes CASSARWGQAGAFF.

The chain links TRBV5-1 to TRBJ2-1; 10 nucleotides align to TRBD2. Germline V lookup: CDR1 SGHRS, CDR2 YFSETQ. After removal of 1 base from V and 6 bases from J, the junction contained 13 bases not matched to a gene. This CDR3 is built from 18 residues. CDR3 bases: TGCGCCAGCAGCTTGTCCCCCCGCGGAGCGGGAGGGGGCAATGAGCAGTTCTTC. Amino acid sequence: CASSLSPRGAGGGNEQFF.

The chain couples TRBV7-8 to TRBJ1-4, with a weak D call TRBD1 (6 bases). V was cut by 1 base and J by 7 bases, with 16 bases left in between. The germline V gene has CDR1 SGHVS and CDR2 FQNEAQ. The CDR3 loop spans 16 amino acids. The CDR3 is CASSLDREGGGEKLFF. CDR3 nucleotide sequence: TGTGCCAGCAGCTTAGACAGGGAAGGTGGGGGTGAAAAACTGTTTTTT.

J is TRBJ1-4 and V is TRBV10-3; the D is unclear. V was clipped by 3 bases and J by 0 bases, with 11 bases between them. Germline CDR1 reads ENHRY; CDR2 reads SYGVKD. This CDR3 region has 16 residues. In DNA, the CDR3 is TGTGCCATCAGTGACTCCACTAATGCAACTAATGAAAAACTGTTTTTT. Translating gives CAISDSTNATNEKLFF.

Note on this clone: The junction shows a germline mismatch at one end, possibly a read error. This chain joins TRBV29-1 and TRBJ1-1; tentatively, D is TRBD1 (6 bases). The CDR3 has 13 amino acids. Germline CDR1 SQVTM, CDR2 ANQGSEA. The DNA of the CDR3 is TGCAGCGTATCCAATCTTCACAGGGCTGAGGCTTTCTTT. This translates into CSVSNLHRAEAFF.

The chain links TRBV27 to TRBJ1-2; 9 nucleotides agree with TRBD1. The CDR3 runs 14 residues. The V and J ends lost 6 bases and 5 bases, in that order; junction bases with no gene match: 7. The germline V gene encodes CDR1 MNHEY and CDR2 SMNVEV (reference sequence). This CDR3 is CASSPGQGPYGYTF. In DNA, the CDR3 is TGTGCCAGCAGCCCGGGACAGGGACCATATGGCTACACCTTC.

V is TRBV7-3 and J is TRBJ1-1; no definite D call. Germline-derived CDR1 and CDR2 are SGHTA and FQGTGA. V was clipped by 0 bases and J by 6 bases, with 14 bases between them. This CDR3 has 15 residues. The CDR3 DNA reads TGTGCCAGCAGCTTAACGGCGGAGGTAGGAGCTGAAGCTTTCTTT. Residues: CASSLTAEVGAEAFF.

The rearrangement joins TRBV7-3 to TRBJ1-1; 8 nucleotides agree with TRBD1. The CDR3 spans 15 residues. Germline CDR1 is SGHTA and CDR2 is FQGTGA. Trimming removed 2 bases from V and 5 bases from J; junction bases left unmatched: 7. The CDR3: CASSLFDRGKTEAFF. CDR3 coding DNA: TGTGCCAGCAGCTTATTTGACAGGGGTAAGACTGAAGCTTTCTTT.

Only one count was recorded for this clone. The chain recombines TRBV18 with TRBJ2-7, with TRBD1 identical over 10 bases. The V gene's germline CDR1 is KGHSH and CDR2 LQKENI. CDR3 length: 15 residues. V lost 4 bases, J lost 1 base, and 4 bases stayed unmatched. The CDR3 here is CASSRPGQGSYEQYF. The CDR3 DNA reads TGTGCCAGCTCACGACCGGGACAGGGGTCCTACGAGCAGTACTTC.

This chain joins TRBV5-4 and TRBJ1-1, with TRBD1 as a possible D gene (6 bases). V gave up 4 bases and J gave up 3 bases, with 16 bases separating them. Per the germline V gene, CDR1 is SGHNT and CDR2 is YYREEE (reference sequence). The CDR3 covers 15 residues. CDR3 sequence reads: CASSLLARGDTEAFF. CDR3 bases: TGTGCCAGCAGCCTCCTCGCCAGGGGTGACACTGAAGCTTTCTTT.